The clone carrying this TCR beta chain appeared a single time. TCRdb's copy holds only in-frame clones and misses some; the assay was immunoSEQ multiplex PCR. The data hold about 180,000 clones, with 88% observed a single time. This sample is drawn from a study of T cell responses to AZD1222 COVID-19 vaccine. Trimming took off 2 bases at V and 0 bases at J, with 7 bases between the two ends. Per the germline V gene, CDR1 is MGHRA and CDR2 is YSYEKL. There are 14 residues in the CDR3. The chain combines TRBV4-1 with TRBJ1-1; D unclear. The specimen was peripheral blood, collected on day 0 of AZD1222 vaccination. The source is an adult in good health. The CDR3 loop reads CASSQTTLNTEAFF. The CDR3 DNA is TGCGCCAGCAGCCAAACTACACTGAACACTGAAGCTTTCTTT.